This is a list of T cell receptor beta chains from one sample in a study of blood T cell repertoires in COVID-19. Assay used: immunoSEQ multiplex PCR; TCRdb lists only in-frame clones, some missing. The sample holds 150,000 or so clones; about three quarters are singletons and the top ten take around 1.5%. The sequenced sample was peripheral blood. The source of these receptors is an elderly man with acute or convalescent COVID-19. CDR3s include the opening cysteine and the closing phenylalanine or tryptophan. D genes are given only for firm matches. Not every row has a clone size; where given, it reads once, few, many or a size class.

>.|TRBV9|TRBJ1-1|.
CASSVQGMNTEAFF
TGTGCCAGCAGCGTCCAGGGAATGAACACTGAAGCTTTCTTT
>.|TRBV6-2/TRBV6-3|TRBJ1-2|.
CASSYNAGINGYTF
TGTGCCAGCAGTTACAACGCAGGGATTAATGGCTACACCTTC
>.|TRBV19|TRBJ1-2|.
CASRTRTDLYGYTF
TGTGCCAGTAGGACACGGACAGACCTCTATGGCTACACCTTC
>.|TRBV6-2/TRBV6-3|TRBJ1-5|.
CASSFPSQPQHF
TGTGCCAGCAGTTTCCCATCTCAGCCCCAGCATTTT
>few|TRBV6-2/TRBV6-3|TRBJ2-3|.
CASSYAGRADTQYF
TGTGCCAGCAGTTACGCGGGTAGAGCAGATACGCAGTATTTT
>.|TRBV24-1|TRBJ1-2|TRBD1
CATSDEQGAYGYTF
TGTGCCACCAGTGACGAACAGGGGGCCTATGGCTACACCTTC
>.|TRBV21-1|TRBJ1-2|.
CASSGQGARYGYTF
TGTGCCAGCAGCGGACAGGGGGCGAGATATGGCTACACCTTC
>.|TRBV5-1|TRBJ1-1|.
CASSSSPQGNRDTEAFF
TGCGCCAGCAGCTCGTCCCCACAGGGAAATCGCGACACTGAAGCTTTCTTT
>few|TRBV7-2|TRBJ2-1|.
CASSLAGSSYNEQFF
TGTGCCAGCAGCTTAGCAGGGAGCTCCTACAATGAGCAGTTCTTC
>.|TRBV30|TRBJ2-3|TRBD2
CAWSVGLAGSGDTQYF
TGTGCCTGGAGTGTCGGGCTAGCGGGGTCCGGAGATACGCAGTATTTT
>.|TRBV24-1|TRBJ2-5|TRBD2
CATSDLVLAGNLQETQYF
TGTGCCACCAGTGATTTGGTCCTAGCGGGGAACCTCCAAGAGACCCAGTACTTC
>.|TRBV4-1|TRBJ1-2|.
CASSQDSLFGYTF
TGCGCCAGCAGCCAAGACAGTTTATTTGGCTACACCTTC
>.|TRBV5-6|TRBJ1-1|.
CASSLTGGPTEAFF
TGTGCCAGCAGCTTGACCGGAGGGCCCACTGAAGCTTTCTTT
>.|TRBV6-5|TRBJ2-3|.
CASRSGLLDTQYF
TGTGCCAGCAGATCGGGACTTCTGGATACGCAGTATTTT
>.|TRBV7-3|TRBJ2-1|.
CASSLMASEQFF
TGTGCCAGCAGCTTAATGGCAAGTGAGCAGTTCTTC
>.|TRBV7-2|TRBJ2-2|TRBD2
CASSLNPAGGLNTGELFF
TGTGCCAGCAGCTTAAATCCAGCGGGGGGCCTGAACACCGGGGAGCTGTTTTTT
>.|TRBV6-5|TRBJ2-3|TRBD1
CASNTGGTDTQYF
TGTGCCAGCAATACAGGGGGCACAGATACGCAGTATTTT
>few|TRBV28|TRBJ2-1|.
CASLGGDDRFRNEQFF
TGTGCCAGCCTAGGAGGAGACGACCGGTTCAGGAATGAGCAGTTCTTC
>once|TRBV28|TRBJ1-5|TRBD1
CASIRFSGTGRNQPQHF
TGTGCCAGCATCCGCTTCTCCGGGACAGGGCGCAATCAGCCCCAGCATTTT
>.|TRBV30|TRBJ1-1|.
CAWRHAGLLNTEAFF
TGTGCCTGGAGGCACGCGGGACTTTTGAACACTGAAGCTTTCTTT
>.|TRBV10-3|TRBJ1-1|TRBD1
CAISPGTGAEAFF
TGTGCCATCAGTCCCGGGACAGGCGCTGAAGCTTTCTTT
>.|TRBV29-1|TRBJ1-1|.
CSVGGRVTEAFF
TGCAGCGTTGGGGGGAGGGTTACTGAAGCTTTCTTT
>.|TRBV5-1|TRBJ1-2|TRBD1
CASSLSSGGAYGYTF
TGCGCCAGCAGCTTGTCTTCAGGGGGCGCCTATGGCTACACCTTC
>.|TRBV6-4|TRBJ2-2|.
CASSEQGWTGELFF
TGTGCCAGCAGTGAACAGGGTTGGACCGGGGAGCTGTTTTTT
>many|TRBV2|TRBJ1-6|.
CASRTGRAGEYNSPLHF
TGTGCCAGCAGGACCGGCCGGGCAGGGGAATATAATTCACCCCTCCACTTT